The T cell receptor beta chain described here comes from a study of blood T cell repertoires in COVID-19. Everyone who took part was about 18 to 90 years old, and they came from 20 to 25 US areas. The method was immunoSEQ multiplex PCR; TCRdb's version includes in-frame clones alone and lacks a portion of them. The sample has roughly 300,000 clones; 65% to 90% are singletons. Sequencing used PBMCs or T cells enriched from blood (not recorded which). The TCR sequence derives from a woman in her 40s with acute COVID-19.

The CDR3 bases are TGCAGTGCTATTGAGGGGCTCACAGATACGCAGTATTTT. This encodes CSAIEGLTDTQYF. The chain employs TRBV20-1 and TRBJ2-3, with D perhaps assigned TRBD1 or TRBD2 (5 bases each). CDR1 is DFQATT and CDR2 is SNEGSKA in the germline V gene (reference sequence). The V end lost 4 bases, the J end lost 2 bases, and 10 bases lay between the germline ends. The CDR3 is 13 amino acids.